These 14 T cell receptor beta chains share one sample of origin, sequenced in a study of T cells in Graves' hyperthyroidism and ophthalmopathy. TCR beta CDR3 sequences were amplified from RNA transcripts. The study used the HTBI primer set for a first-round RT-PCR of the TCR CDR3. TCRdb processed the multiplex PCR reads anew with MiXCR; each CDR3 protein has one entry. Of hundreds of thousands of distinct CDR3 sequences in the sample, just under 20% are singletons; the top ten hold about 50%. Sequenced material: blood. These receptor sequences come from a man between 40 and 49 years old with Graves' ophthalmopathy.

This chain uses TRBV30 with TRBJ1-6; the D gene is possibly TRBD1 (5 bases). Germline loops: CDR1 GTSNPN, CDR2 SVGIG (reference sequence). V was trimmed by 0 bases and J by 8 bases, leaving 14 bases between them. The CDR3 is made up of 15 amino acids. The CDR3 region has the DNA TGTGCCTGGAGTGTTGGCGGCAGGGCTGATTCACCCCTCCACTTT. The encoded protein is CAWSVGGRADSPLHF.

The V and J genes are TRBV11-2 and TRBJ1-1; D is ambiguous. The V gene lost 5 bases and the J gene lost 1 base, with 14 bases spanning the gap. The CDR3 runs to 15 residues. Per the germline V gene, CDR1 is SGHAT and CDR2 is FQNNGV. CDR3 bases: TGTGCCAGCAGCCCCGGACGTGCTTGGAACACTGAAGCTTTCTTT. It is translated as CASSPGRAWNTEAFF.

A few counts support this clonotype. The V call is TRBV5-1, the J call TRBJ2-7; 9 nucleotides agree with TRBD2. The length of the CDR3 is 14 residues. CDR1 SGHRS and CDR2 YFSETQ come from the germline V gene. V shed 2 bases and J 4 bases; nucleotides not matched to a gene: 4. The CDR3 bases are TGCGCCAGCAGCTTTCTAGCGGGGTCGTACGAGCAGTACTTC. Protein product: CASSFLAGSYEQYF.

The rearrangement joins TRBV2 to TRBJ1-4, with 7 bases that match TRBD1. Germline CDR1 reads SNHLY; CDR2 reads FYNNEI. Germline trimming cut 4 bases from V and 5 bases from J; bases unmatched to any gene: 4. The CDR3 consists of 14 residues. This CDR3 is CASSVAGGNEKLFF. In DNA form, the CDR3 reads TGTGCCAGCAGTGTTGCAGGGGGGAATGAAAAACTGTTTTTT.

This chain connects TRBV5-1 to TRBJ2-7, with 8 bases aligning to TRBD1. Trimming at V came to 4 bases and at J to 3 bases, leaving 6 bases not matched to a gene. The CDR3 is 14 amino acids. Germline assignment: CDR1 SGHRS and CDR2 YFSETQ. The chain's CDR3 is CASSIAGTGYEQYF. The DNA of the CDR3 is TGCGCCAGCAGCATCGCCGGGACAGGCTACGAGCAGTACTTC.

J is TRBJ2-3 and V is TRBV4-3; the match to TRBD2 covers 9 bases. The CDR3 consists of 16 residues. The germline gives CDR1 LGHNA, CDR2 YSLEER. The ends lost 1 base at V and 4 bases at J; junction bases unmatched: 6. The CDR3: CASSQGGGRASDTQYF. The CDR3, as DNA: TGCGCCAGCAGCCAAGGGGGCGGGAGGGCCTCAGATACGCAGTATTTT.

Details on this clonotype: One end of the junction varies from germline; a read error may be responsible. The V and J genes are TRBV2 and TRBJ1-4; D gene unclear. The length of the CDR3 is 14 residues. Looked up from germline, CDR1 is SNHLY and CDR2 is FYNNEI. Here the CDR3 DNA reads TGTGCCAGAAATGACCCCTCAACTAGTGAAAAACTGTTTTTT. It is translated as CARNDPSTSEKLFF.

The chain joins TRBV5-1 to TRBJ2-5, with D unclear. The germline V gene encodes CDR1 SGHRS and CDR2 YFSETQ. This CDR3 is built from 12 residues. V dropped 2 bases and J dropped 1 base, with 3 bases sitting between them. CDR3 residues: CASSFAQETQYF. The CDR3 DNA follows: TGCGCCAGCAGCTTCGCCCAAGAGACCCAGTACTTC. The variable domain in full, completed from reference TRBV5-1 and TRBJ2-5, reads KAGVTQTPRYLIKTRGQQVTLSCSPISGHRSVSWYQQTPGQGLQFLFEYFSETQRNKGNFPGRFSGRQFSNSRSEMNVSTLELGDSALYLCASSFAQETQYFGPGTRLLVL.

This clonotype occurred a few times. This rearrangement joins TRBV4-1 to TRBJ1-2; weak D call: TRBD1 (6 bases). The germline V gene has CDR1 MGHRA and CDR2 YSYEKL. Trimming left V 1 base short and J 4 bases short, with 13 bases between. This CDR3 has 15 amino acids. The CDR3 loop reads CASSQVLGAGYGYTF. CDR3 sequence (DNA): TGCGCCAGCAGCCAAGTTTTGGGGGCTGGCTATGGCTACACCTTC.

Regarding this clonotype: This may stem from a read error, because a much larger clone lies one nucleotide away. The J gene is TRBJ1-1, the V gene TRBV28; D unclear. The V gene's germline CDR1 is MDHEN and CDR2 SYDVKM. V was pared by 6 bases and J by 7 bases, with 12 bases between. The CDR3 runs 12 residues. CDR3 loop: CASSVWGIEAFF. CDR3 in DNA: TGTGCCAGCAGCGTGTGGGGAATTGAAGCTTTCTTT.

Many counts were recorded for this clonotype. CDR3 in amino acids: CASSLRTSLQETQYF. CDR3 sequence (DNA): TGTGCCAGCAGTTTAAGAACTAGCTTACAAGAGACCCAGTACTTC. V and J are TRBV12-3 or TRBV12-4 and TRBJ2-5, with TRBD2 as a possible D gene (6 bases). Trimming removed 2 bases at V and 2 bases at J, with 12 bases between. The CDR3 sequence is 15 residues long.

This clonotype was found many times. The chain employs TRBV20-1 and TRBJ2-5; TRBD2 agrees at 8 bases. Germline CDR1 and CDR2: DFQATT and SNEGSKA (reference sequence). Trimming at V came to 0 bases and at J to 4 bases, leaving 4 bases not matched to a gene. The length of the CDR3 is 14 residues. In DNA form, the CDR3 reads TGCAGTGCTAGAGATCGGCTAGCGGGAGAGACCCAGTACTTC. Amino acid sequence: CSARDRLAGETQYF.

This chain connects TRBV16 to TRBJ2-1, with D perhaps TRBD2 (6 bases). Germline V CDR1 and CDR2: KGHSY, FQNENV. The CDR3 is 13 residues long. The V end lost 4 bases, the J end lost 9 bases, and 13 bases lay between the germline ends. Written as DNA, the CDR3 is TGTGCCAGCAGCCCTCGGGGGTTAGTTGAGCAGTTCTTC. Protein product: CASSPRGLVEQFF.

This clonotype has a single count. The V gene is TRBV7-2, the J gene TRBJ1-6, with 7 bases matching TRBD1. This CDR3 spans 15 amino acids. CDR1 is SGHTA, CDR2 FQGNSA, per germline. V lost 3 bases and J lost 6; bases outside the gene matches: 5. CDR3 coding DNA: TGTGCCAGCAGCTTCAGGGACAGCCGTAATTCACCCCTCCACTTT. This gives the protein CASSFRDSRNSPLHF.